Here is one TCR beta chain with its context. The CDR3 has 20 residues. These data come from a study of blood T cell repertoires in COVID-19. TCRdb keeps only in-frame clones here, not all; method: immunoSEQ multiplex PCR. The sample holds over 85,000 clones, 84% seen once. This clonotype was obtained from a human donor in a cohort sampled during active COVID-19. The chain links TRBV1 to TRBJ2-1; the table names TRBD2, a call not compared with the DNA. TRBV1 is recorded as a pseudogene. Sample: peripheral blood. CDR3 amino acids: CTSSHPSYPRLAEEANEQFF. The CDR3 DNA is TGCACCAGCAGCCATCCCTCTTATCCCCGACTAGCGGAGGAAGCCAATGAGCAGTTCTTC.